This TCR beta chain emerged from a study of vaccination and CD4 T cells after COVID-19 (dated by TCRdb to about 2022). Broadly, across the study: The convalescent cohort comprised six males and four females, including two Hispanic individuals, seven Caucasians, two Asians and one multiracial person. Participants received two doses of either the Pfizer-BioNTech BNT162b2 vaccine (n=8) or the Moderna mRNA-1273 vaccine (n=2). Post-COVID blood samples from convalescent patients were collected a median of roughly 100 days after diagnosis, with a range of about 35 to 180 days. Post-vaccine blood samples were obtained a median of approximately 74 days after the second vaccine dose, with a range of roughly 14 to 241 days. Overlapping spike peptide pools from SARS-CoV-2 and from the common cold coronaviruses HCoV-NL63, HCoV-OC43 and HCoV-229E were used as culture stimuli. As controls, cultures received a CEFX viral epitope pool (the positive control), an HIV-1 Nef peptide pool (the negative control), or no peptide at all. In some eleven COVID-19 convalescent patients and a few infection-naive healthy vaccine recipients, researchers compared the spike-specific CD4+ TCR repertoire from before mRNA vaccination with the repertoire from after. In an earlier paper using these donors, memory CD4+ T cell crossreactivity between SARS-CoV-2 and common cold coronavirus spike proteins was assessed at the TCR clonotype level. What the authors observed across the whole study: An increase in the median number of SARS-CoV-2-reactive clonotypes from 21 after infection to a few dozen after vaccination was observed, but the change was not found to be significant. Of the vaccine-specific clones in convalescent patients, 304 of 307, or nearly all, reacted only to SARS-CoV-2 spike and did not cross-react with common cold coronaviruses. The study included relatively few convalescent patients and did not analyze early timepoints after natural infection. Among the post-vaccine SARS-CoV-2-reactive clones in convalescent patients, a median 86.3% showed up only after vaccination, which suggests vaccine-specific priming.

Receptor libraries were prepared by PCR. TCR sequencing of DNA from cultured CD4+ T cells used the Oncomine TCR Beta short-read assay at the Johns Hopkins FTIC core. The QIAamp micro DNA kit was used to extract genomic DNA from the cultured CD4+ T cells. Oncomine TCR Beta libraries from cultured CD4+ T cells were pooled with unique dual indexes and sequenced on an Illumina iSeq 100. As for the authors' bioinformatics: Non-productive sequences were removed, and CDR3s that did not start with C, did not end with F or W, or were shorter than 7 amino acids were discarded. Antigen-specific clonotypes were identified with the MANAFEST web application by comparing peptide-stimulated wells with reference and other culture wells. For a clone to be called positive, the clone needed an FDR below 0.05, an odds ratio above 5, and a productive frequency above 0.1% in at least two of three replicate wells. A clonotype was classed as cross-reactive if the clonotype showed significant expansion both in SARS-CoV-2 spike wells and in at least one common cold coronavirus spike condition. Using R version 3.6.1, CDR3 homology was evaluated through Levenshtein distances (stringdist) along with unrooted phylogenetic trees (ape). The public reads were reprocessed in TCRdb via fastp at Q25 and MiXCR, keeping in-frame beta chains. Identical CDR3 protein sequences are pooled into one entry, listed with their most common genes and DNA. The V and J calls were determined by TCRdb, not by the authors. This sample holds 8,500 to 9,500 distinct CDR3 sequences; 31% were observed only once. The top ten hold roughly 20% of the sample.

Per the publication, the treatment or condition label means: roughly 11-day PBMC culture with coronavirus spike peptide pools or control peptides (ViraFEST assay). CD4+ T cells from unexposed donors were collected before the COVID-19 pandemic (2011-2018). The ViraFEST assay, used in the study, expanded antigen-specific T cells with peptide pools and then identified the expanded clonotypes through TCR sequencing. Around 2 million PBMCs per well were cultured in IMDM with approximately 5.2% human AB serum and 8 to 10 IU/ml IL-2, plus 10 ug/ml peptide pools. Half of the culture medium was replaced with fresh IL-2-containing medium on days 3 and 7. After less than 12 days of culture, CD4+ T cells were isolated by negative selection using the EasySep CD4+ T cell isolation kit. As far as cell numbers permitted, CD4+ T cells from unexposed donors were tested for reactivity against SARS-CoV-2 S and N as well as four spike pools from common cold coronaviruses. Ficoll-Paque Plus gradient centrifugation was used to isolate PBMCs from whole blood, and the isolated PBMCs were then either used fresh or cryopreserved at -140C. Culture conditions were generally each tested in triplicate wells. The leukapheresis product used for the unexposed donors was purchased from a commercial source.

With regard to this clonotype: This clone's antigen is unknown. Nothing much larger sits one base from this clone, and base qualities are not available.

V is cut by 5 bases and J by 5 bases, and the space between the germline ends is 12 bases. As encoded in the germline V gene, CDR1 is MDHEN while CDR2 is SYDVKM. Reading from cysteine to phenylalanine, the CDR3 counts 13 amino acids. Left in the record is the CDR3 DNA by itself, 39 bases read in frame from the first base. The receptor's source is a human donor in good health. Material: CD4+ T cells from blood, cultured in vitro. The chain is made from TRBV28 and TRBJ2-5; 7 matching bases give a weak D call of TRBD2. The DNA reads as follows: TGTGCCAGCAGTCTAGGGGGGGAGGAGACCCAGTACTTC. This is translated as CASSLGGEETQYF.